These 10 T cell receptor beta chains share one sample of origin, sequenced in a study of shared clonotypes between healthy human individuals. Repertoires were generated with immunoSEQ multiplex PCR, while TCRdb's copy carries only in-frame clones and drops some. Found here are about 1.5 million clones, 96% of them singletons; the top ten hold about 1.2%. Sequenced input: naive CD4+ T cells sorted from blood. Subset given: CD45RA+ positively selected. These receptors originate from a young man in good health.

In DNA, the CDR3 is TGTGCCAGCAGCTTAGGGGAGCACTCTGGAAACACCATATATTTT. It codes for CASSLGEHSGNTIYF. The rearrangement joins TRBV7-9 to TRBJ1-3, with no clear D. The germline gives CDR1 SEHNR, CDR2 FQNEAQ (reference sequence). Trimming left V 1 base short and J 0 bases short, with 7 bases between. The CDR3 is 15 amino acids.

The count of this clone is one. DNA of the CDR3: TGTGCCAGCTCACCAGACGGAGCAGCCGGCTACACCTTC. Translated: CASSPDGAAGYTF. This chain links TRBV18 with TRBJ1-2; D gene ambiguous. In germline, CDR1 is KGHSH, CDR2 LQKENI. The CDR3 length is 13 residues. V was cut by 2 bases and J by 8 bases, with 12 bases left in between.

This chain links TRBV19 with TRBJ2-6, with D possibly being TRBD1 or TRBD2 (5 bases each). Germline V CDR1 and CDR2: LNHDA, SQIVND (reference sequence). CDR3 length equals 16 residues. V shed 7 bases and J shed 0 bases, with 13 bases lying between them. CDR3 in amino acids: CASNRPGTSGANVLTF. In DNA, the CDR3 is TGTGCCAGTAATCGCCCAGGGACCTCTGGGGCCAACGTCCTGACTTTC.

V is TRBV30 and J is TRBJ2-5, with D perhaps assigned TRBD1 or TRBD2 (6 bases each). This CDR3 has 18 amino acids. Germline CDR1 is GTSNPN and CDR2 is SVGIG (reference sequence). V was clipped by 2 bases and J by 1 base, with 23 bases between them. The CDR3 DNA reads as TGTGCCTGGAGTTTCAGGGACATCTTAACGGGGGCCCAAGAGACCCAGTACTTC. Its translation: CAWSFRDILTGAQETQYF.

V usage is TRBV6-5 and J usage is TRBJ2-1, with 11 bases aligning to TRBD1. The germline V gene encodes CDR1 MNHEY and CDR2 SVGAGI. The CDR3 is 16 residues long. With V trimmed by 4 bases and J by 4 bases, 6 bases remained unmatched. The CDR3 bases are TGTGCCAGCAGTTCAAGGACAGGGGGCTCTTACAATGAGCAGTTCTTC. It encodes CASSSRTGGSYNEQFF.

In regard to this clone: Additional DNA sequences in this sample encode the identical CDR3. The chain couples TRBV5-1 to TRBJ2-1; 9 nucleotides align to TRBD2. J was trimmed by 1 base and V by 1 base; bases with no gene match: 0. From germline, CDR1 is SGHRS and CDR2 YFSETQ. CDR3 length: 15 residues. The CDR3 DNA sequence: TGCGCCAGCAGCTTGACTAGCGGGTCCTACAATGAGCAGTTCTTC. Protein product: CASSLTSGSYNEQFF.

Only a few counts were recorded for this clone. This chain joins TRBV5-1 and TRBJ2-2; D gene ambiguous. The CDR3 sequence is 15 residues long. Germline CDR1 and CDR2: SGHRS and YFSETQ. Trimming cost V 4 bases and J 1 base, with 11 bases left between them. The CDR3 bases are TGCGCCAGCAGCCGATACACGGGGAACACCGGGGAGCTGTTTTTT. This codes for CASSRYTGNTGELFF.

J is TRBJ1-5 and V is TRBV2, with D unclear. V lost 5 bases and J 11 bases, leaving 10 bases between the germline ends. The CDR3 extends over 11 amino acids. Germline V lookup: CDR1 SNHLY, CDR2 FYNNEI. The CDR3 bases are TGTGCCAGCAGTCGGGGTGAATCCCAGCATTTT. It specifies CASSRGESQHF. Full variable domain (remainder filled in from reference TRBV2 and TRBJ1-5): EPEVTQTPSHQVTQMGQEVILRCVPISNHLYFYWYRQILGQKVEFLVSFYNNEISEKSEIFDDQFSVERPDGSNFTLKIRSTKLEDSAMYFCASSRGESQHFGDGTRLSIL.

V is TRBV7-9 and J is TRBJ2-2; no firm D call. This CDR3 is 18 amino acids long. Germline values: CDR1 SEHNR, CDR2 FQNEAQ (reference sequence). V gave up 3 bases and J gave up 2 bases, with 19 bases separating them. In DNA form, the CDR3 reads TGTGCCAGCAGCTTTGAAGGCCCCGTTCCTCAAAACACCGGGGAGCTGTTTTTT. Its translation: CASSFEGPVPQNTGELFF.

This chain connects TRBV9 to TRBJ2-3; the match to TRBD2 covers 12 bases. Germline-derived CDR1 and CDR2 are SGDLS and YYNGEE. Trimming at V came to 0 bases and at J to 7 bases, leaving 12 bases not matched to a gene. This CDR3 spans 18 amino acids. DNA of the CDR3: TGTGCCAGCAGCGTAGGGACCCTTCTAGCGGGAGGGCCCCATACGCAGTATTTT. Protein product: CASSVGTLLAGGPHTQYF.